The 30 T cell receptor beta chains presented below share a single source sample, sequenced in a study of blood T cells in healthy people across ages. Alongside a J-beta primer mix, a sample-barcoded 5' primer served in a second PCR lasting about 7 to 12 cycles. Each CDR3 protein gets one entry after TCRdb re-called the 5' RACE reads with MiXCR. The repertoire has under 2 million distinct CDR3 sequences, about 31% of them found once; the top ten carry roughly 10%. Sample: blood. The source is a woman in her 30s in good health.

This clonotype was observed a handful of times. The rearrangement uses TRBV7-3 and TRBJ2-3; 7 bases match TRBD2. This CDR3 is built from 14 residues. V shed 3 bases and J 8 bases; nucleotides not matched to a gene: 8. CDR1 SGHTA and CDR2 FQGTGA come from the germline V gene. The CDR3 DNA is TGTGCCAGCAGCTTGGCGGGAGCGTACAGTACGCAGTATTTT. Translation: CASSLAGAYSTQYF.

The chain links TRBV6-5 to TRBJ1-2, with no clear D. V lost 8 bases, J lost 1 base, and 11 bases lay in between. There are 13 residues in the CDR3. Germline V CDR1 and CDR2: MNHEY, SVGAGI. The CDR3 DNA sequence: TGTGCCAGCCGCAGTAGGGATAACTATGGCTACACCTTC. It translates to CASRSRDNYGYTF.

V and J are TRBV9 and TRBJ2-7; D gene unclear. This CDR3 contains 15 residues. Germline-derived CDR1 and CDR2 are SGDLS and YYNGEE. Deletions cut 0 bases from V and 3 bases from J, with 13 bases between. CDR3 coding DNA: TGTGCCAGCAGCGTAGGGGTAGGGCCCCTCTACGAGCAGTACTTC. It encodes CASSVGVGPLYEQYF.

The gene calls are TRBV20-1 and TRBJ2-1, with 12 positions matching TRBD2. This CDR3 is 16 amino acids long. With 6 bases clipped from V and 5 bases from J, the junction kept 11 bases outside the gene matches. In germline, CDR1 is DFQATT, CDR2 SNEGSKA (reference sequence). The CDR3 reads CSAAPSGRAFHNEQFF. The DNA of the CDR3 is TGCAGTGCCGCCCCTAGCGGGAGGGCCTTCCACAATGAGCAGTTCTTC.

On this clonotype itself: This sequence may be a read error, since a much larger clone differs from it by one base. The chain links TRBV20-1 to TRBJ2-1; 9 bases line up with TRBD2. The CDR3 length is 15 residues. Looked up from germline, CDR1 is DFQATT and CDR2 is SNEGSKA (reference sequence). The chain's CDR3 is CNAPGLAGSYNEQFF. The CDR3 DNA is TGCAATGCTCCGGGACTAGCAGGCTCCTACAATGAGCAGTTCTTC.

Concerning this clonotype: One base away lies a much larger clone, so this may be a sequencing read error. The chain couples TRBV4-1 to TRBJ2-5; D possibly uses TRBD1 or TRBD2 (5 bases each). This CDR3 contains 15 residues. Germline lookup yields CDR1 MGHRA and CDR2 YSYEKL. V shed 6 bases and J shed 11 bases, with 25 bases lying between them. The CDR3: CASRPSGTLLSEQYF. As DNA, the CDR3 is TGCGCCAGCAGACCTTCCGGGACCCTGCTCAGTGAGCAGTACTTC.

This clonotype was recorded at least ten times. CDR3 region: CAISEGFQGRVGHGYTF. The CDR3 nucleotides are TGTGCCATCAGTGAGGGGTTCCAAGGCAGGGTCGGACATGGCTACACCTTC. The chain recombines TRBV10-3 with TRBJ1-2, with D possibly matching TRBD1 (5 bases). Trimming cost V 2 bases and J 6 bases, with 22 bases left between them. The germline V gene has CDR1 ENHRY and CDR2 SYGVKD. CDR3 length: 17 residues.

The chain uses TRBV20-1 and TRBJ2-6, with unresolved D. Trimming stripped 2 bases from V and 2 bases from J, with 7 bases between. Germline CDR1 DFQATT, CDR2 SNEGSKA (reference sequence). This CDR3 region has 14 residues. This chain's CDR3 is CSARKETGANVLTF. In DNA, the CDR3 is TGCAGTGCTAGAAAGGAGACTGGGGCCAACGTCCTGACTTTC.

This clonotype has just a few counts. This chain joins TRBV3-1 and TRBJ2-5, with D perhaps matching TRBD2 (6 bases). The germline V and J ends were trimmed by 3 bases and 0 bases, with 11 bases remaining between them. The CDR3 covers 15 residues. The germline V gene has CDR1 LGHDT and CDR2 YNNKEL (reference sequence). CDR3 nucleotide sequence: TGTGCCAGCAGCCAGGGTCGGGGGAACCAAGAGACCCAGTACTTC. Its translation is CASSQGRGNQETQYF.

The J gene is TRBJ2-2, the V gene TRBV11-2, with 8 bases fitting TRBD1. In germline, CDR1 is SGHAT, CDR2 FQNNGV. V lost 6 bases to trimming and J lost 3 bases; unmatched junction nucleotides: 6. This CDR3 contains 15 residues. The CDR3 spells CASSQDRAYTGELFF. For the CDR3, the DNA is TGTGCCAGCAGTCAGGACAGGGCATACACCGGGGAGCTGTTTTTT. The whole variable domain, remainder taken from reference TRBV11-2 and TRBJ2-2, is EAGVAQSPRYKIIEKRQSVAFWCNPISGHATLYWYQQILGQGPKLLIQFQNNGVVDDSQLPKDRFSAERLKGVDSTLKIQPAKLEDSAVYLCASSQDRAYTGELFFGEGSRLTVL.

The chain couples TRBV2 to TRBJ2-7, with TRBD2 matching 11 bases. The V and J ends lost 3 bases and 12 bases, in that order; junction bases with no gene match: 10. Germline V gene sequence: CDR1 SNHLY, CDR2 FYNNEI. The CDR3 is 14 amino acids. For the CDR3, the DNA is TGTGCCAGCAGTGAGAGTCTAGCGGGAGGTTCGCCGTACTTC. Translating it yields CASSESLAGGSPYF.

This clonotype appeared a few times. The chain links TRBV6-5 to TRBJ2-1; a possible D gene is TRBD2 (5 bases). Germline loops: CDR1 MNHEY, CDR2 SVGAGI. Trimming stripped 2 bases from V and 8 bases from J, with 28 bases between. CDR3 length equals 19 residues. The CDR3 DNA reads as TGTGCCAGCAGTTACGTATGGCGGGTCCACCGTCCAAATAGGCATGAGCAGTTCTTC. It codes for CASSYVWRVHRPNRHEQFF.

The chain carries TRBV7-2 and TRBJ2-1; tentative D call: TRBD1 (8 bases). Germline V gives CDR1 SGHTA, CDR2 FQGNSA. V was shortened by 5 bases and J by 7 bases, with 18 bases between the two germline ends. CDR3 length: 15 residues. The CDR3 nucleotides are TGTGCCAGCAGCATAACAGGGGGGGGATTTAATGAGCAGTTCTTC. It yields the protein CASSITGGGFNEQFF. The entire variable domain, with the rest obtained from reference TRBV7-2 and TRBJ2-1, is as follows: GAGVSQSPSNKVTEKGKDVELRCDPISGHTALYWYRQSLGQGLEFLIYFQGNSAPDKSGLPSDRFSAERTGGSVSTLTIQRTQQEDSAVYLCASSITGGGFNEQFFGPGTRLTVL.

The chain couples TRBV5-1 to TRBJ2-5, with TRBD1 matching over 7 bases. The CDR3 is 14 amino acids. V lost 7 bases to trimming and J lost 11 bases; unmatched junction nucleotides: 17. Per the germline V gene, CDR1 is SGHRS and CDR2 is YFSETQ. CDR3 DNA: TGCGCCAGCGGAAAGGGGGCGGCCCCTCTTGAGCAGTACTTC. Translating gives CASGKGAAPLEQYF.

This sequence joins TRBV6-1 and TRBJ2-4; 10 bases fit TRBD1. The junction had 9 bases not matched to a gene; V was cut back by 6 bases and J by 7 bases. Germline CDR1 is MNHNS and CDR2 is SASEGT. The CDR3 sequence is 15 residues long. For the CDR3, the DNA is TGTGCCAGCAGCTGGGACAGGGGTAGGGGGAACATTCAGTACTTC. Protein sequence: CASSWDRGRGNIQYF.

The chain has TRBV20-1 and TRBJ1-4; D possibly corresponds to TRBD1 (5 bases). This CDR3 region has 16 residues. Germline CDR1 reads DFQATT; CDR2 reads SNEGSKA (reference sequence). The ends were cut back, 0 bases at V and 7 bases at J, with 18 bases in the middle. This chain's CDR3 is CSARDQVKGIGEKLFF. The CDR3 nucleotides are TGCAGTGCTAGAGATCAGGTCAAGGGGATAGGTGAAAAACTGTTTTTT.

The rearrangement joins TRBV28 to TRBJ1-1; D is uncertain. The CDR3 extends over 14 amino acids. The V end lost 5 bases, the J end lost 5 bases, and 15 bases lay between the germline ends. Per the germline V gene, CDR1 is MDHEN and CDR2 is SYDVKM. The CDR3 nucleotides read TGTGCCAGCAGTCCAACCCCCGCTGGAACTGAAGCTTTCTTT. Amino acid sequence: CASSPTPAGTEAFF.

The chain is built from TRBV20-1 and TRBJ2-7; a weak D match, TRBD1 (7 bases). Germline V gene sequence: CDR1 DFQATT, CDR2 SNEGSKA (reference sequence). The CDR3 extends over 14 amino acids. V lost 3 bases and J 3 bases, leaving 15 bases between the germline ends. This CDR3 reads CSARPARGDYEQYF. In DNA, the CDR3 is TGCAGTGCTAGGCCAGCCAGGGGGGACTACGAGCAGTACTTC.

The chain joins TRBV13 to TRBJ2-3; tentatively, D is TRBD2 (7 bases). Trimming removed 4 bases at V and 1 base at J, with 15 bases between. The CDR3 has 16 amino acids. CDR1 is PRHDT, CDR2 FYEKMQ, per germline (reference sequence). In DNA form, the CDR3 reads TGTGCCAGCAGCTCCAGGGGAGGGAGCGGCACAGATACGCAGTATTTT. The encoded protein is CASSSRGGSGTDTQYF.

The chain is built from TRBV29-1 and TRBJ2-6; 7 bases map to TRBD2. CDR1 is SQVTM, CDR2 ANQGSEA, per germline. The CDR3 runs 14 residues. After removal of 3 bases from V and 2 bases from J, the junction contained 1 base not matched to a gene. DNA of the CDR3: TGCAGCGTTGAGGGAGGGGCTGGGGCCAACGTCCTGACTTTC. Residues: CSVEGGAGANVLTF.

V is TRBV12-3 or TRBV12-4 and J is TRBJ1-5; 9 bases are a match to TRBD1. V was clipped by 2 bases and J by 0 bases; unmatched bases: 5. CDR3 length: 17 residues. This CDR3 is CASSLTGQGYSNQPQHF. The CDR3, as DNA: TGTGCCAGCAGTTTAACGGGACAGGGTTATAGCAATCAGCCCCAGCATTTT.

The chain links TRBV28 to TRBJ1-5; 7 nucleotides align to TRBD1. Germline CDR1 MDHEN, CDR2 SYDVKM. V lost 6 bases to trimming and J lost 3 bases; unmatched junction nucleotides: 8. The CDR3 extends over 15 amino acids. CDR3 sequence reads: CASRGGTADNQPQHF. The CDR3 coding sequence is TGTGCCAGCAGGGGGGGGACAGCTGACAATCAGCCCCAGCATTTT. Using reference TRBV28 and TRBJ1-5 for the parts outside the CDR3, the full variable domain is DVKVTQSSRYLVKRTGEKVFLECVQDMDHENMFWYRQDPGLGLRLIYFSYDVKMKEKGDIPEGYSVSREKKERFSLILESASTNQTSMYLCASRGGTADNQPQHFGDGTRLSIL.

This clonotype was observed a handful of times. This chain uses TRBV5-1 with TRBJ1-1, with TRBD1 matching over 8 bases. V shed 3 bases, J shed 5 bases, and the junction held 9 bases outside the gene matches. The length of the CDR3 is 15 residues. CDR1 is SGHRS, CDR2 YFSETQ, per germline. CDR3 bases: TGCGCCAGCAGCTCGGGAGGGACAGGTTCAACTGAAGCTTTCTTT. Its translation: CASSSGGTGSTEAFF.

This clonotype has only a few counts. V and J are TRBV5-1 and TRBJ2-5; 10 nucleotides line up with TRBD1. With V trimmed by 2 bases and J by 5 bases, 3 bases remained unmatched. This CDR3 region has 14 residues. Germline values: CDR1 SGHRS, CDR2 YFSETQ. The CDR3 protein is CASSFDRGRETQYF. The CDR3 region has the DNA TGCGCCAGCAGCTTCGACAGGGGGCGGGAGACCCAGTACTTC.

In this sample, this clonotype turned up a few times. The rearrangement uses TRBV5-1 and TRBJ1-2, with TRBD1 matching 7 bases. The V gene end was trimmed by 4 bases and the J gene end by 4 bases; junction bases not matched to a gene: 10. This CDR3 contains 15 residues. In germline, CDR1 is SGHRS, CDR2 YFSETQ. The CDR3, as DNA: TGCGCCAGCAGCACGGATGCGGGACAGCCCTATGGCTACACCTTC. The encoded protein is CASSTDAGQPYGYTF.

The rearrangement uses TRBV6-1 and TRBJ1-2; 7 bases agree with TRBD1. Germline assignment: CDR1 MNHNS and CDR2 SASEGT. V lost 6 bases, J lost 8 bases, and 9 bases stayed unmatched. This CDR3 spans 13 amino acids. CDR3 region: CASRRGGAEGYTF. In DNA form, the CDR3 reads TGTGCCAGCAGACGAGGGGGCGCGGAAGGCTACACCTTC.

This chain uses TRBV18 with TRBJ1-1, with unresolved D. Germline V lookup: CDR1 KGHSH, CDR2 LQKENI. The CDR3 length is 14 residues. The V gene lost 3 bases and the J gene lost 0 bases, with 8 bases spanning the gap. Here the CDR3 DNA reads TGTGCCAGCTCACCTAACAGCATGAACACTGAAGCTTTCTTT. The encoded protein is CASSPNSMNTEAFF.

This clonotype appeared many times. Sequence at one end of the junction differs from germline and may be a read error. The chain has TRBV5-1 and TRBJ2-7; TRBD1 aligns across 8 bases. Germline V lookup: CDR1 SGHRS, CDR2 YFSETQ. The CDR3 loop spans 14 amino acids. This CDR3 reads CASSSGQGSYEQYF. The DNA of the CDR3 is TGTGCCAGCAGCTCAGGACAGGGATCCTACGAGCAGTACTTC. The full variable domain, in which reference TRBV5-1 and TRBJ2-7 provide the parts outside the CDR3, is KAGVTQTPRYLIKTRGQQVTLSCSPISGHRSVSWYQQTPGQGLQFLFEYFSETQRNKGNFPGRFSGRQFSNSRSEMNVSTLELGDSALYLCASSSGQGSYEQYFGPGTRLTVT.

This clonotype has a handful of counts. The J gene is TRBJ1-5, the V gene TRBV30; D is uncertain. CDR1 and CDR2 (germline): GTSNPN, SVGIG (reference sequence). This CDR3 is built from 13 residues. V lost 3 bases to trimming and J lost 0 bases, with 6 bases between them. This chain's CDR3 is CAWSGHSNQPQHF. The CDR3 nucleotides are TGTGCCTGGAGCGGCCATAGCAATCAGCCCCAGCATTTT.

This chain connects TRBV5-1 to TRBJ2-1; 9 bases fit TRBD2. Germline-derived CDR1 and CDR2 are SGHRS and YFSETQ. This CDR3 comprises 15 residues. After removal of 0 bases from V and 6 bases from J, the junction contained 4 bases not matched to a gene. The CDR3 region is CASSLAAGGVNEQFF. CDR3 DNA sequence: TGCGCCAGCAGCTTGGCAGCGGGAGGAGTCAATGAGCAGTTCTTC.